A single sample is the source of the 6 T cell receptor beta chains below, sequenced in a study of post-analysis software for immune sequencing data. The TCR beta cDNA libraries carried unique molecular identifiers. TCRdb itself ran the PCR reads through MiXCR, one entry per CDR3 protein. The table shows under 900,000 distinct CDR3 sequences, with 53% occurring only once. General observations from the study: Patients used about five TRBV segments, including TRBV5-6, TRBV5-1 and TRBV20-1, more often than controls.

These receptors lack a known antigen. Sequencing was performed on blood. The receptor set was obtained from a girl aged 5 to 17 with multiple sclerosis.

This clonotype was seen more than once but under ten times. This chain uses TRBV7-2 with TRBJ2-5; D gene unclear. Judging by the DNA end, TRBJ2-7 fits better; the J call may be wrong. The CDR3 consists of 13 residues. Germline V gives CDR1 SGHTA, CDR2 FQGNSA. Written as DNA, the CDR3 is TGTGCCAGCAGCCGAAGGACGGGTTACGAGCAGTACTTC. Protein product: CASSRRTGYEQYF.

The DNA for the CDR3 is TGTGCCAGCAGCCGGGACAGGGCGATGGATACGCAGTATTTT. It is translated as CASSRDRAMDTQYF. The chain has TRBV7-3 and TRBJ2-3, with 9 bases lining up with TRBD1. CDR3 length: 14 residues. Unmatched junction bases numbered 6, after V lost 5 bases and J lost 6 bases. Germline V CDR1 and CDR2: SGHTA, FQGTGA.

This clonotype was seen only a few times. The CDR3 DNA sequence: TGTGCCAGCAGACACACACGGGGATCATTCCACTACGAGCAGTACTTC. Translation gives CASRHTRGSFHYEQYF. V is TRBV6-6 and J is TRBJ2-7, with D tentatively TRBD2 (5 bases). This CDR3 comprises 16 residues. In germline, CDR1 is MNHNY, CDR2 SVGAGI (reference sequence). V was pared by 6 bases and J by 3 bases, with 21 bases between.

The J gene is TRBJ2-3, the V gene TRBV7-9; 9 bases line up with TRBD2. Germline CDR1 and CDR2: SEHNR and FQNEAQ (reference sequence). This CDR3 has 14 amino acids. J lost 4 bases, V lost 6 bases, and 5 bases had no gene match. The CDR3 DNA reads as TGTGCCAGCAGTAAAGCGGGAGGCTCAGATACGCAGTATTTT. This translates into CASSKAGGSDTQYF.

The chain has TRBV5-5 and TRBJ2-1; TRBD2 matches at 8 bases. Germline loops: CDR1 SGHKS, CDR2 YYEKEE (reference sequence). V dropped 2 bases and J dropped 0; count of bases not matched to a gene: 7. This CDR3 contains 17 residues. The CDR3 bases are TGTGCCAGCAGCTTATGGGAAAGCGGGGGCTCCTACAATGAGCAGTTCTTC. It yields the protein CASSLWESGGSYNEQFF.

The CDR3 loop is CASSYSPLRGTDTQYF. CDR3 DNA sequence: TGTGCCAGCAGTTACTCCCCCTTGCGGGGAACAGATACGCAGTATTTT. This sequence joins TRBV6-5 and TRBJ2-3; D perhaps matches TRBD2 (6 bases). This CDR3 has 16 amino acids. The germline V gene encodes CDR1 MNHEY and CDR2 SVGAGI. V shed 0 bases and J shed 3 bases, with 13 bases lying between them.